This T cell receptor beta chain stems from a study of Ad26.COV2.S vaccination and SARS-CoV-2 variants. Study at large: COV1001, an Ad26.COV2.S trial, supplied this vaccine-arm donor. Whole-study results and caveats: Substantial response breadth was reportedly seen for spike-specific CD8+ and CD4+ T cells after vaccination. Vaccine and placebo recipients had comparable breadth of non-spike TCRs.

About this clone: Its antigen is as yet unknown.

Sample treatment: around 19 received Ad26.COV2.S at low or high dose, single or two shots; five or six received placebo; per-sample allocation not given. Sample collection was performed on day 63 after the first vaccine or placebo injection. TCRdb keeps only in-frame clones here, not all; method: immunoSEQ multiplex PCR. The sample gives fewer than 500,000 clones, 90% of which show up once; 10% to 15% is in the top ten. This specimen was peripheral blood, taken in a trial of Ad26.COV2.S vaccine versus placebo. This clonotype originated in a person between 18 and 60 years old who received the Ad26.COV2.S COVID-19 vaccine or a placebo.

CDR3 sequence reads: CASSQIASTGYWGTGELFF. CDR3 coding DNA: TGTGCCAGCAGCCAGATCGCCTCTACAGGGTATTGGGGCACCGGGGAGCTGTTTTTT. This rearrangement joins TRBV3-1 (or the pseudogene TRBV3-2) to TRBJ2-2, with D perhaps matching TRBD1 (6 bases). This CDR3 is 19 amino acids long. The germline V gene has CDR1 LGHDT and CDR2 YNNKEL (reference sequence). V was shortened by 3 bases and J by 4 bases, with 24 bases between the two germline ends.